This T cell receptor beta chain was retrieved from a study of T cells in Graves' hyperthyroidism and ophthalmopathy (dated by TCRdb to about 2019). Concerning the study at large: Peripheral blood samples were taken at initial diagnosis, before any treatment was given. TCR V-J signatures able to tell the groups apart were searched for in a discovery cohort of more than 90 patients, of whom about 40 had Graves' ophthalmopathy and 57 had stable Graves' hyperthyroidism. Whether ophthalmopathy could be predicted prospectively was tested in an independent validation cohort made up of 18 hyperthyroidism patients plus 17 patients who later progressed to ophthalmopathy. For training and testing, the roughly 93 patients in the discovery cohort were randomly divided in a 7:3 ratio. The study also compared thyroid tissue and blood T-cell repertoires from 6 or 7 Graves' hyperthyroidism patients. After sampling, hyperthyroidism patients received methimazole starting at 30 mg daily, and ophthalmopathy patients received high-dose intravenous methylprednisolone. The paper describes TCR Vbeta CDR3 sequencing of about 140 peripheral blood samples, made up of about 40 ophthalmopathy patients, 70 to 80 hyperthyroidism patients and approximately 17 progressor patients.

This clonotype was observed many times. Its antigen has not been determined. The record has no base qualities; no much larger clone is one base away. The paper's findings and limits, for the study overall: In validation, the model predicted progression to ophthalmopathy with roughly 66% sensitivity and roughly 72% specificity, a median of about 6.7 months before onset. Blood samples also contained most of the expanded thyroid clonotypes (frequency above 0.001), which suggests that blood repertoires may reflect thyroid immune responses. No statistical method was used to fix the sample size in advance, and group allocation was not hidden from the investigators. Ophthalmopathy was separated from stable hyperthyroidism by a 13 V-J signature model, with approximately 85% sensitivity and about 81% specificity obtained in cross-validation and 80%/75% obtained in testing.

The TCR beta CDR3 regions were amplified from the RNA transcripts. A first-round RT-PCR of the TCR CDR3 used the HTBI primer set with the Qiagen OneStep RT-PCR kit. The libraries were constructed in a second round of multiplex PCR and then size-selected and purified. The libraries were sequenced on an Illumina HiSeq2000 using paired-end 100 bp reads. Per the authors' processing: SOAPnuke was used to process the raw data, removing reads that contained adapters or uncalled bases, had a mean Phred below 15, or lacked an exact match to the constant primer or identifier. High-quality paired reads were merged using COPE v1.2.5, and each unique nucleotide sequence was defined as a clonotype. MiTCR v1.1 was used to align clonotypes to the IMGT TRBV, TRBD and TRBJ reference segments. The analysis included only V-J combinations with a frequency above 0.0001, which together covered around 99% of the repertoires. The TCS score was defined as the ratio of F50 (clonal expansion) to E x V (chaos), calculated using BLOSUM62-based TCRdist between CDR3 peptides within each V-J. Welch's t-statistics and random forest reduced roughly 530 V-J features to 13, which were used in a naive Bayes classifier (R e1071). The public reads were run again by TCRdb, first through fastp at Q25 and then through MiXCR, and only productive beta chains were kept. CDR3 protein duplicates are merged, each entry listing the most common genes and DNA. The V and J calls and clone size are TCRdb's, not the authors'. This sample comprises about 620,000 distinct CDR3 sequences, roughly 15% of them detected only once. The ten top clones hold 3% to 4.5% of the sample.

Stable Graves' hyperthyroidism was defined as no progression to ophthalmopathy during 18 months of follow-up. Hyperthyroidism patients were aged 18 to 65 years and newly diagnosed, with disease duration of less than 2 months. Exclusion was applied to patients with uncontrolled infections, other autoimmune diseases, pregnancy or lactation. Diagnoses relied on clinical symptoms, serum thyroxine and TRAb, thyroid ultrasound and orbital computed tomography. Ficoll-Paque density gradient centrifugation was used to isolate PBMCs from around 10 ml of fresh peripheral blood. Total RNA was extracted using Trizol reagent, and RNA quality was assessed on an Agilent 2100 Bioanalyzer. Input material: blood. The sequence was collected from a woman aged 25 to 39 with Graves' hyperthyroidism.

The nucleotides read TGTGCCAGCAGCTTAGGGGGCGCGGGTTACTACGAGCAGTACTTC. It is translated as CASSLGGAGYYEQYF. The chain is made from TRBV7-2 and TRBJ2-7, with the D segment possibly TRBD1 or TRBD2, each aligning over 5 bases. Reading the germline V gene gives CDR1 SGHTA and CDR2 FQGNSA. The CDR3 spans 15 residues, from the cysteine through the phenylalanine. CDR3 DNA is the only sequence kept; it has 45 bases, read in frame from the first base. Trimming takes 1 base from V and 3 bases from J, and the germline ends sit 13 bases apart. Reference TRBV7-2 and TRBJ2-7 genes cover what lies past the CDR3, so the full variable domain is GAGVSQSPSNKVTEKGKDVELRCDPISGHTALYWYRQSLGQGLEFLIYFQGNSAPDKSGLPSDRFSAERTGGSVSTLTIQRTQQEDSAVYLCASSLGGAGYYEQYFGPGTRLTVT.